This T cell receptor beta chain derives from a study of T cell changes during pregnancy in multiple sclerosis. Repertoires were generated with immunoSEQ multiplex PCR, while TCRdb's copy carries only in-frame clones and drops some. The repertoire includes approximately 53,000 clones, around 90% of them detected once, and about 0.61% sits in the top ten. The sequence was obtained from a female donor in good health, enrolled as a control in a pregnancy study. This material consisted of CD4+ T cells from peripheral blood mononuclear cells, taken after pregnancy.

This CDR3 is CASSERGQKAGKLFF. The CDR3 DNA is TGTGCCAGCAGTGAACGGGGACAGAAGGCGGGAAAACTGTTTTTT. The V and J genes are TRBV6-1 and TRBJ1-4; 7 positions match TRBD1. The germline V gene has CDR1 MNHNS and CDR2 SASEGT. The trim removed 2 bases at V and 10 bases at J, leaving 10 bases unmatched. The length of the CDR3 is 15 residues.